This TCR beta chain appears in the sequencing data of a study of T and B cells in COVID-19 patients. Study as a whole: COVID-19 patients gave peripheral blood either during active infection or after recovery. In the active-infection cohort, about 90% of the roughly 20 patients had comorbidities linked to unfavorable COVID-19 outcome. The study's findings and limits: Highly clonal in active COVID-19, TRB repertoires exceeded healthy-donor diversity and richness at recovery.

Multiplex PCR with BIOMED2 TRB-A/B primer pools amplified TRB rearrangements. TCRdb recomputed calls from the multiplex PCR reads with MiXCR, one row per CDR3 protein. The sample records a few thousand distinct CDR3 sequences, roughly 24% being singletons. This clonotype was seen a single time. The antigen is unknown. From blood, about 250-500 ng of genomic DNA served as TRB template. From germline, CDR1 is SGHDT and CDR2 YYEEEE. CDR3 length equals 15 residues. V was trimmed by 4 bases and J by 2 bases, leaving 15 bases between them. The source of this sequence is a human donor with active COVID-19. Sequencing was performed on blood. The chain employs TRBV5-6 and TRBJ1-2; tentatively, D is TRBD1 (6 bases). CDR3 sequence: CASSRTVGGNYGYTF. The DNA of the CDR3 is TGTGCCAGCAGCCGGACAGTTGGAGGAAACTATGGCTACACCTTC.